These 28 T cell receptor beta chains were sequenced from one sample in a study of blood T cell repertoires in COVID-19 (dated by TCRdb to 2020 to 2022). The library was prepared using the immunoSEQ multiplex PCR assay. TCRdb took over this immuneACCESS table, retaining in-frame rearrangements with V and J assigned. Such tables are incomplete; in checked studies, under half of the missing clones stem from an unresolved V gene, and the remainder is unexplained. The sample data list approximately 150,000 clones, and around 81% of these were observed just once. Approximately 10% of the sample belongs to the ten largest clones. Sequenced: peripheral blood. Receptor source: a man between 60 and 70 years old with active or convalescent COVID-19.

The rearrangement joins TRBV5-1 to TRBJ1-1; 11 nucleotides line up with TRBD1. Germline V CDR1 and CDR2: SGHRS, YFSETQ. J lost 5 bases, V lost 4 bases, and 7 bases had no gene match. CDR3 length: 15 amino acids. CDR3 sequence reads: CASSGGTGGWTEAFF. The CDR3 DNA is TGCGCCAGCAGCGGCGGGACAGGGGGTTGGACTGAAGCTTTCTTT.

This clone came up many times. The V call is TRBV21-1, the J call TRBJ1-3; the D call of TRBD1 is as the table states it, not checked on the DNA. TRBV21-1 is classified as a pseudogene. The CDR3 runs 16 residues. DNA of the CDR3: TGTGCCAGCAGGACGTACAGGAGCTCTAATGGAAACACCATATATTTT. Residues: CASRTYRSSNGNTIYF.

The rearrangement joins TRBV7-9 to TRBJ2-7; D is possibly TRBD2 (6 bases). This CDR3 contains 15 residues. V shed 3 bases and J shed 3 bases, with 15 bases lying between them. Germline loops: CDR1 SEHNR, CDR2 FQNEAQ (reference sequence). CDR3 amino acids: CASSFHGGENYEQYF. In DNA form, the CDR3 reads TGTGCCAGCAGCTTTCACGGGGGAGAAAACTACGAGCAGTACTTC. The full variable domain, its missing parts supplied by reference TRBV7-9 and TRBJ2-7, is DTGVSQNPRHKITKRGQNVTFRCDPISEHNRLYWYRQTLGQGPEFLTYFQNEAQLEKSRLLSDRFSAERPKGSFSTLEIQRTEQGDSAMYLCASSFHGGENYEQYFGPGTRLTVT.

The genes are TRBV5-1 and TRBJ1-1; possibly TRBD1 for D (6 bases). CDR3 length equals 13 residues. Trimming took 9 bases from V and 4 from J, leaving 16 bases between them. Germline loops: CDR1 SGHRS, CDR2 YFSETQ. The DNA for the CDR3 is TGCGCCACACGACAGGTCCCGGGCACTGAAGCTTTCTTT. It yields the protein CATRQVPGTEAFF.

This chain connects TRBV28 to TRBJ2-7, with D possibly being TRBD2 (6 bases). The CDR3 extends over 14 amino acids. V lost 2 bases and J lost 3, with 11 bases in between. CDR1 is MDHEN and CDR2 is SYDVKM in the germline V gene. In nucleotides, the CDR3 is TGTGCCAGCAGTTTAAGGGGACTTCTCTACGAGCAGTACTTC. Its translation is CASSLRGLLYEQYF.

V is TRBV9 and J is TRBJ2-5; TRBD1 matches 9 bases. From germline, CDR1 is SGDLS and CDR2 YYNGEE. The CDR3 sequence is 15 residues long. The V segment lost 1 base and the J segment 5 bases; nucleotides outside the gene matches: 6. CDR3 in DNA: TGTGCCAGCAGCGTAAGGACAGGGGAGGGGGAGACCCAGTACTTC. Translating it yields CASSVRTGEGETQYF.

The chain joins TRBV24-1 to TRBJ2-5; D perhaps matches TRBD1 (5 bases). V dropped 9 bases and J dropped 0 bases, with 10 bases sitting between them. Germline-derived CDR1 and CDR2 are KGHDR and SFDVKD. The CDR3 runs to 13 residues. CDR3 residues: CATQTEYQETQYF. CDR3 nucleotide sequence: TGTGCCACCCAGACAGAATACCAAGAGACCCAGTACTTC.

This clone was detected once. The J gene is TRBJ2-7, the V gene TRBV24-1; 8 bases are shared with TRBD1. The CDR3 is 14 amino acids. Germline loops: CDR1 KGHDR, CDR2 SFDVKD. V was clipped by 3 bases and J by 5 bases; unmatched bases: 5. The CDR3 DNA follows: TGTGCCACCAGTGATCCGGGACAGGTTAACGAGCAGTACTTC. This sequence encodes CATSDPGQVNEQYF.

CDR3 sequence reads: CASSPPTPDRTIQYF. The CDR3 DNA reads as TGTGCCAGCAGTCCCCCCACGCCGGACAGGACGATTCAGTACTTC. The chain has TRBV28 and TRBJ2-4; TRBD1 matches 7 bases. CDR3 size: 15 residues. CDR1 is MDHEN and CDR2 is SYDVKM in the germline V gene. V shed 5 bases, J shed 10 bases, and the junction held 14 bases outside the gene matches.

This chain links TRBV5-4 with TRBJ2-1, with D perhaps TRBD2 (6 bases). The V and J ends lost 0 bases and 5 bases respectively, with 9 bases between them. Germline V lookup: CDR1 SGHNT, CDR2 YYREEE (reference sequence). This CDR3 is built from 14 residues. For the CDR3, the DNA is TGTGCCAGCAGCTTGGATGGGGGGAACAATGAGCAGTTCTTC. This gives the protein CASSLDGGNNEQFF.

This clone turned up a few times. This chain joins TRBV6-5 and TRBJ1-2; 10 bases align to TRBD1. J gave up 4 bases and V 1 base, and 6 bases lay outside the gene matches. The CDR3 runs to 16 residues. CDR1 is MNHEY, CDR2 SVGAGI, per germline. For the CDR3, the DNA is TGTGCCAGCAGTTACTTACGGACAGGGGGTAGCTATGGCTACACCTTC. This gives the protein CASSYLRTGGSYGYTF.

Comments on this clone: Other DNA sequences within the sample encode an identical CDR3. This sequence joins TRBV5-1 and TRBJ2-1; 7 bases fit TRBD1. This CDR3 is 16 amino acids long. Germline loops: CDR1 SGHRS, CDR2 YFSETQ. The V segment lost 0 bases and the J segment 0 bases; nucleotides outside the gene matches: 3. As DNA, the CDR3 is TGCGCCAGCAGCTTGGAGGCAGGGGGCTCCTACAATGAGCAGTTCTTC. The encoded protein is CASSLEAGGSYNEQFF.

This rearrangement joins TRBV28 to TRBJ1-5; D not certain. The germline CDR1 and CDR2 sequences are MDHEN and SYDVKM. V dropped 2 bases and J dropped 5 bases, with 13 bases sitting between them. The CDR3 sequence is 15 residues long. The CDR3 DNA sequence: TGTGCCAGCAGTTTAGCGGCGGCCGGAGATCAGCCCCAGCATTTT. Amino acids: CASSLAAAGDQPQHF.

A few counts support this clone. The J gene is TRBJ1-2, the V gene TRBV2; D is unresolved. Germline CDR1 is SNHLY and CDR2 is FYNNEI. The CDR3 runs to 14 residues. The V end was cut by 0 bases, the J end by 4 bases, with 9 bases between. DNA for the CDR3: TGTGCCAGCAGTGAAGCGGAACAGTTCTATGGCTACACCTTC. It codes for CASSEAEQFYGYTF.

This chain connects TRBV7-9 to TRBJ2-5, with D perhaps TRBD1 (6 bases). The CDR3 loop spans 14 amino acids. Germline values: CDR1 SEHNR, CDR2 FQNEAQ (reference sequence). Trimming took off 4 bases at V and 5 bases at J, with 14 bases between the two ends. The CDR3 nucleotides are TGTGCCAGCAGCTCATACAGGGTAGACGAGACCCAGTACTTC. Protein: CASSSYRVDETQYF.

The chain combines TRBV9 with TRBJ1-2; tentative D call: TRBD1 (5 bases). V was shortened by 0 bases and J by 7 bases, with 10 bases between the two germline ends. This CDR3 is 13 amino acids long. Per germline, CDR1 SGDLS and CDR2 YYNGEE. In DNA, the CDR3 is TGTGCCAGCAGCGTAGTGGGGGGTACTGGCTACACCTTC. Its translation: CASSVVGGTGYTF.

The rearrangement joins TRBV5-8 to TRBJ1-6, with 9 positions matching TRBD1. The CDR3 spans 17 residues. From germline, CDR1 is SGHTS and CDR2 YDEGEE. Trimming took 4 bases from V and 6 from J; bases not matched to a gene: 11. In DNA form, the CDR3 reads TGTGCCAGCAGCCGATTACAGGGGGCCGTTAGTAATTCACCCCTCCACTTT. Encoded protein: CASSRLQGAVSNSPLHF. Supplemented by reference TRBV5-8 and TRBJ1-6, the full variable domain reads EAGVTQSPTHLIKTRGQQATLRCSPISGHTSVYWYQQALGLGLQFLLWYDEGEERNRGNFPPRFSGRQFPNYSSELNVNALELEDSALYLCASSRLQGAVSNSPLHFGNGTRLTVT.

The chain combines TRBV19 with TRBJ2-3; no definite D call. CDR1 is LNHDA, CDR2 SQIVND, per germline (reference sequence). This CDR3 region has 14 residues. The V gene lost 6 bases and the J gene lost 1 base, with 11 bases spanning the gap. The CDR3 here is CASRRHVRTDTQYF. The CDR3 nucleotides are TGTGCCAGTAGGAGGCACGTACGCACAGATACGCAGTATTTT.

This chain uses TRBV5-5 with TRBJ2-5; tentatively, D is TRBD2 (5 bases). This CDR3 has 15 amino acids. The germline V and J ends were trimmed by 4 bases and 1 base, with 14 bases remaining between them. CDR1 is SGHKS and CDR2 is YYEKEE in the germline V gene (reference sequence). The CDR3 is CASSPEARVQETQYF. The CDR3 DNA follows: TGTGCCAGCAGCCCGGAGGCGAGAGTCCAAGAGACCCAGTACTTC.

The chain joins TRBV21-1 to TRBJ2-3; the tabulated D call, TRBD2, remains unverified against the DNA. TRBV21-1 is classified as a pseudogene. This CDR3 has 18 residues. In nucleotides, the CDR3 is TGTGCCAGCAGCAAAGAAGGTAAGCGGGGGGCCCTCACAGATACGCAGTATTTT. It specifies CASSKEGKRGALTDTQYF.

The CDR3 DNA reads TGTGCCAGCAGTTACCCAATTACGGGACTAGCTTTCGAGCAGTACTTC. The encoded protein is CASSYPITGLAFEQYF. V gene TRBV6-2 or TRBV6-3 combines with J gene TRBJ2-7; 9 bases map to TRBD2. This CDR3 comprises 16 residues. The V gene end was trimmed by 2 bases and the J gene end by 6 bases; junction bases not matched to a gene: 11. Germline V gene sequence: CDR1 MNHEY, CDR2 SVGEGT.

CDR3 in DNA: TGTGCCAGCAGTTTGACTCCCCCCCCAGATACGCAGTATTTT. This codes for CASSLTPPPDTQYF. V usage is TRBV28 and J usage is TRBJ2-3, with D uncertain. This CDR3 spans 14 amino acids. The germline CDR1 and CDR2 sequences are MDHEN and SYDVKM. The V and J ends lost 3 bases and 4 bases respectively, with 11 bases between them.

This clone was observed once. The genes are TRBV6-5 and TRBJ1-2, with 8 bases identical to TRBD1. The germline gives CDR1 MNHEY, CDR2 SVGAGI. The CDR3 is 13 amino acids. Trimming at V came to 6 bases and at J to 8 bases, leaving 8 bases not matched to a gene. The CDR3 reads CASSLTGGGGYTF. Written as DNA, the CDR3 is TGTGCCAGCAGCCTTACAGGGGGAGGGGGCTACACCTTC.

The chain couples TRBV10-3 to TRBJ1-3; D may be TRBD1 (5 bases). This CDR3 has 16 residues. Per germline, CDR1 ENHRY and CDR2 SYGVKD. V dropped 0 bases and J dropped 1 base, with 10 bases sitting between them. In DNA, the CDR3 is TGTGCCATCAGTGAGTCGGGGCAGTCTTCTGGAAACACCATATATTTT. This gives the protein CAISESGQSSGNTIYF.

This clone showed up just once. Here the CDR3 reads CATSERDRGLRQPQHF. The CDR3, as DNA: TGTGCCACCAGCGAGCGGGACAGGGGGTTAAGGCAGCCCCAGCATTTT. The V and J genes are TRBV15 and TRBJ1-5, with 11 bases that match TRBD1. CDR1 and CDR2 (germline): LNHNV, YYDKDF (reference sequence). The V and J ends lost 5 bases and 7 bases, in that order; junction bases with no gene match: 10. The CDR3 loop spans 16 amino acids.

The gene calls are TRBV28 and TRBJ1-1, with 9 bases lining up with TRBD1. The CDR3 has 15 residues. With V trimmed by 0 bases and J by 2 bases, 1 base remained unmatched. Germline CDR1 is MDHEN and CDR2 is SYDVKM. The CDR3 spells CASSLWGQGNTEAFF. The CDR3 DNA is TGTGCCAGCAGTTTATGGGGACAGGGTAACACTGAAGCTTTCTTT.

A remark on this clone: This CDR3 is also generated by other DNA sequences in the sample. The CDR3 DNA sequence: TGCAGTGCAAGACAGGGGAACGAGCAGTACTTC. This sequence encodes CSARQGNEQYF. The chain carries TRBV20-1 and TRBJ2-7; 8 bases line up with TRBD1. V was pared by 6 bases and J by 5 bases, with 3 bases of the junction left unmatched. This CDR3 has 11 residues. Germline V gene lookup returns CDR1 DFQATT and CDR2 SNEGSKA (reference sequence).

The chain links TRBV7-9 to TRBJ2-7, with 10 bases identical to TRBD1. Germline CDR1 reads SEHNR; CDR2 reads FQNEAQ (reference sequence). Germline trimming cut 1 base from V and 4 bases from J; bases unmatched to any gene: 4. There are 15 residues in the CDR3. The CDR3 here is CASSLGQGAQYEQYF. The CDR3 bases are TGTGCCAGCAGCTTAGGACAGGGGGCACAGTACGAGCAGTACTTC.